The T cell receptor (beta chain) described here comes from a study of beta chain features in type 1 diabetes. For the study at large: Summed over all samples, the examined sorted cells came to 95 million to 120 million.

CD45RO/CCR7/CD25/CD127/CD95/CD27 sorting isolated CD4+ naive, central memory, regulatory and stem cell-like memory cells. The table lists this clone with a few counts. Its cognate antigen is unknown. Sequenced material consisted of expressed TCRB transcripts (all of the isolated RNA was reverse transcribed). Produced via immunoSEQ multiplex PCR; TCRdb's table is partial and in-frame only. Of around 650,000 clones listed, around 11% are singletons. The study, taken as a whole, reports: Among all four CD4+ subsets, Type 1 diabetes patients had TCRB CDR3s that were moderately but significantly shorter.

The sequence was obtained from a man under 40 with type 1 diabetes. The material sequenced was naive CD4+ T cells from blood.

The CDR3: CASSDLEGRNTEAFF. CDR3 coding DNA: TGTGCCAGCAGTGACTTGGAAGGGAGGAACACTGAAGCTTTCTTT. The chain employs TRBV2 and TRBJ1-1; unclear D gene. Germline V lookup: CDR1 SNHLY, CDR2 FYNNEI. Trimming cost V 3 bases and J 1 base, with 12 bases left between them. CDR3 size: 15 residues. The whole variable domain, filled in from reference TRBV2 and TRBJ1-1, reads EPEVTQTPSHQVTQMGQEVILRCVPISNHLYFYWYRQILGQKVEFLVSFYNNEISEKSEIFDDQFSVERPDGSNFTLKIRSTKLEDSAMYFCASSDLEGRNTEAFFGQGTRLTVV.